The clone carrying this T cell receptor (beta chain) came up a few times. Its matching antigen is unknown. These data belong to a study of T cells after yellow fever vaccination. Overall study context: Low-cell-number fractions underwent preparation using SMART-Seq v4 Ultra Low Input. Findings and limits, study-wide: Clones that expanded after primary vaccination mostly reappeared after the booster (around 96% CD4, about 89% CD8). Researchers noted that a small share of clonotypes showed up in both CD4 and CD8 compartments.

A universal primer site and UMIs were added as TCR cDNA was made by 5'RACE template switching. TCRdb reprocessed the 5' RACE reads with MiXCR, giving one entry per CDR3 protein. The sample lists approximately 550,000 distinct CDR3 sequences, about 14% occurring once. The sequence came from a man younger than 45 who received the YFV17D yellow fever vaccine. Specimen: PBMCs, collected on the day of the yellow fever booster vaccination.

CDR3 loop: CSARGLRRLAGTYEQYF. The CDR3 nucleotides are TGCAGTGCTAGAGGCCTGAGAAGACTAGCGGGAACCTACGAGCAGTACTTC. This chain connects TRBV20-1 to TRBJ2-7, with 11 bases that match TRBD2. The germline V gene has CDR1 DFQATT and CDR2 SNEGSKA (reference sequence). The CDR3 totals 17 residues. Trimming removed 1 base from V and 2 bases from J; junction bases left unmatched: 10.